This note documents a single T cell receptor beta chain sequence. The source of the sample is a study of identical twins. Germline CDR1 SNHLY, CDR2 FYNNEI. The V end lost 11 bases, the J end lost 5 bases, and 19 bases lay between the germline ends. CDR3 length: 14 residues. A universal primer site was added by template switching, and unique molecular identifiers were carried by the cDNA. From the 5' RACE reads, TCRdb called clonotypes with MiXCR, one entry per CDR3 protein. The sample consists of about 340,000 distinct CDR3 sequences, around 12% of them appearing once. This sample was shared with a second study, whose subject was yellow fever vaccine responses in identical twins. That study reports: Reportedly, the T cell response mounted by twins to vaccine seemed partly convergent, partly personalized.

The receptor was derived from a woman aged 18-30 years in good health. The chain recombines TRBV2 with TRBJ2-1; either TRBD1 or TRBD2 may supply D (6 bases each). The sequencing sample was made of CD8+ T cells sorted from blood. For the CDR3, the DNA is TGTGCCGGTCAGGGGTCTAGCGAGGACAATGAGCAGTTCTTC. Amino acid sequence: CAGQGSSEDNEQFF.